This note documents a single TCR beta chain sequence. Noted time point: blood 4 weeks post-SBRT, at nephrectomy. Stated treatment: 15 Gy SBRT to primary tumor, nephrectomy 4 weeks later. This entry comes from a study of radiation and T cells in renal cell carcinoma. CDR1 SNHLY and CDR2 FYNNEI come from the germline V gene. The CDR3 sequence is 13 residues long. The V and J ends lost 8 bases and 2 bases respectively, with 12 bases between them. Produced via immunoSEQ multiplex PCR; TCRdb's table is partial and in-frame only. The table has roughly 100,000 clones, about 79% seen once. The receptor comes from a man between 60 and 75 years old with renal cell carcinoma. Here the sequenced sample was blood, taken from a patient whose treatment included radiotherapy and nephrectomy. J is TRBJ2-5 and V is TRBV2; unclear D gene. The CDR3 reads CASRIGEQETQYF. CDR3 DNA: TGTGCCAGCCGCATCGGAGAACAAGAGACCCAGTACTTC. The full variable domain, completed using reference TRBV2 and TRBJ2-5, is EPEVTQTPSHQVTQMGQEVILRCVPISNHLYFYWYRQILGQKVEFLVSFYNNEISEKSEIFDDQFSVERPDGSNFTLKIRSTKLEDSAMYFCASRIGEQETQYFGPGTRLLVL.